The 18 T cell receptor beta chains in this list originate from one sample, sequenced in a study of cytotoxic CD8 clonotypes in ibrutinib-treated CLL. Method: immunoSEQ multiplex PCR; TCRdb's copy keeps in-frame clones and lacks some. Among 150,000 to 200,000 clones listed, less than 85% were seen once. This specimen was PBMCs, taken after 24 months of ibrutinib treatment. These receptor sequences come from a human donor with chronic lymphocytic leukemia.

This clone was seen just once. The rearrangement uses TRBV11-2 and TRBJ2-4; 9 bases line up with TRBD1. V lost 5 bases and J lost 15; bases outside the gene matches: 11. This CDR3 has 13 residues. Germline V lookup: CDR1 SGHAT, CDR2 FQNNGV. CDR3 bases: TGTGCCAGCAGCAAGGACAGGGGCGGTAGTACGTACTTC. It yields the protein CASSKDRGGSTYF.

This clone was recorded once. This chain joins TRBV28 and TRBJ2-2, with a tentative D call TRBD1 (5 bases). The CDR3 length is 14 residues. Germline values: CDR1 MDHEN, CDR2 SYDVKM. The V end lost 3 bases, the J end lost 4 bases, and 9 bases lay between the germline ends. The CDR3 spells CASSLGRATGELFF. Written as DNA, the CDR3 is TGTGCCAGCAGTTTGGGCAGGGCCACCGGGGAGCTGTTTTTT.

The V call is TRBV6-6, the J call TRBJ1-5; D perhaps matches TRBD1 (5 bases). Germline CDR1 is MNHNY and CDR2 is SVGAGI (reference sequence). CDR3 size: 14 residues. Trimming removed 5 bases at V and 5 bases at J, with 13 bases between. The CDR3: CASSPGPFYQPQHF. The DNA of the CDR3 is TGTGCCAGCAGTCCGGGGCCCTTTTATCAGCCCCAGCATTTT.

The chain carries TRBV6-5 and TRBJ2-1; no reliable D call. CDR3 length: 13 amino acids. Germline V lookup: CDR1 MNHEY, CDR2 SVGAGI. Trimming cost V 5 bases and J 8 bases, with 13 bases left between them. The CDR3 DNA is TGTGCCAGCAGTCCCGAAAGGACGGATGAGCAGTTCTTC. Protein sequence: CASSPERTDEQFF.

The CDR3: CASSSPGNEQFF. The CDR3 coding sequence is TGTGCCAGCAGCTCCCCAGGGAATGAGCAGTTCTTC. The chain joins TRBV7-9 to TRBJ2-1, with D tentatively TRBD1 (5 bases). V lost 4 bases and J lost 7, with 8 bases in between. Germline CDR1 SEHNR, CDR2 FQNEAQ (reference sequence). The CDR3 loop spans 12 amino acids.

The V call is TRBV30, the J call TRBJ1-2; TRBD1 matches at 8 bases. V lost 0 bases to trimming and J lost 7 bases; unmatched junction nucleotides: 7. Germline lookup yields CDR1 GTSNPN and CDR2 SVGIG (reference sequence). The length of the CDR3 is 14 residues. The CDR3 DNA is TGTGCCTGGAGTGTACGAGAGACAGGGGTTGGCTACACCTTC. The encoded protein is CAWSVRETGVGYTF.

This rearrangement joins TRBV6-5 to TRBJ2-7; maybe TRBD1 (6 bases). V lost 7 bases and J 3 bases, leaving 16 bases between the germline ends. The CDR3 extends over 14 amino acids. Germline lookup yields CDR1 MNHEY and CDR2 SVGAGI. CDR3 sequence reads: CASTRTADSYEQYF. In nucleotides, the CDR3 is TGTGCCAGCACAAGAACGGCGGACAGCTACGAGCAGTACTTC.

This clone was picked up one time. The V call is TRBV6-6, the J call TRBJ2-5; a weak D match, TRBD2 (5 bases). CDR1 MNHNY and CDR2 SVGAGI come from the germline V gene (reference sequence). This CDR3 contains 15 residues. Trimming removed 0 bases at V and 5 bases at J, with 13 bases between. The CDR3 sequence is CASSYSTIRVETQYF. The CDR3 DNA is TGTGCCAGCAGTTACTCGACTATCCGGGTCGAGACCCAGTACTTC.

The chain is built from TRBV30 and TRBJ1-5, with D perhaps TRBD1 (6 bases). Germline-derived CDR1 and CDR2 are GTSNPN and SVGIG (reference sequence). The V gene lost 2 bases and the J gene lost 7 bases, with 18 bases spanning the gap. The CDR3 is 15 amino acids. The CDR3 nucleotides read TGTGCCTGGAGTCCCCTAGGGGGGGGAACGCAGCCCCAGCATTTT. Its translation: CAWSPLGGGTQPQHF.

The chain carries TRBV28 and TRBJ2-7; 11 positions match TRBD1. Unmatched junction bases numbered 6, after V lost 6 bases and J lost 2 bases. The germline V gene has CDR1 MDHEN and CDR2 SYDVKM. The CDR3 runs to 15 residues. The CDR3 DNA sequence: TGTGCCAGCAGCCGGAGGACAGGGGGCACCTACGAGCAGTACTTC. Translated, it gives CASSRRTGGTYEQYF.

The V and J genes are TRBV11-2 and TRBJ1-5, with 8 bases matching TRBD1. Trimming at V came to 4 bases and at J to 4 bases, leaving 6 bases not matched to a gene. Germline lookup yields CDR1 SGHAT and CDR2 FQNNGV. This CDR3 comprises 15 residues. CDR3 nucleotides: TGTGCCAGCAGCTCACACAGGGGGAGTAATCAGCCCCAGCATTTT. It codes for CASSSHRGSNQPQHF.

V and J are TRBV5-4 and TRBJ2-1; D remains unclear. There are 14 residues in the CDR3. The germline V gene encodes CDR1 SGHNT and CDR2 YYREEE (reference sequence). Trimming shortened V by 2 bases and J by 0 bases, and 6 bases separated the two germline ends. The CDR3 loop reads CASSFSPSYNEQFF. The CDR3 nucleotides read TGTGCCAGCAGCTTTTCGCCCTCCTACAATGAGCAGTTCTTC.

This chain links TRBV27 with TRBJ2-1; 8 nucleotides line up with TRBD2. The CDR3 has 16 residues. Germline-derived CDR1 and CDR2 are MNHEY and SMNVEV (reference sequence). The trim removed 5 bases at V and 2 bases at J, leaving 8 bases unmatched. The CDR3 loop is CASSRRAGGTYNEQFF. The CDR3 nucleotides read TGTGCCAGCAGTCGGCGGGCGGGAGGTACCTACAATGAGCAGTTCTTC.

This chain links TRBV9 with TRBJ2-3; no clear D. This CDR3 is built from 16 residues. CDR1 SGDLS and CDR2 YYNGEE come from the germline V gene. Trimming took 4 bases from V and 7 from J, leaving 22 bases between them. The CDR3 nucleotides are TGTGCCAGCAGCTCCACCGGCGGACGCCGCCAGTATACGCAGTATTTT. This translates into CASSSTGGRRQYTQYF.

There are a few counts of this clone. The J gene is TRBJ1-5, the V gene TRBV7-3; D gene unclear. CDR3 length: 15 residues. The germline gives CDR1 SGHTA, CDR2 FQGTGA. The V and J ends lost 0 bases and 4 bases respectively, with 10 bases between them. Written as DNA, the CDR3 is TGTGCCAGCAGCTTAACTGGACGGGATAATCAGCCCCAGCATTTT. As protein: CASSLTGRDNQPQHF.

The CDR3 region has the DNA TGTGCCAGCAGGGGAGCGGGATTGGGTGTGGGGGAGCTGTTTTTT. Its protein product is CASRGAGLGVGELFF. This rearrangement joins TRBV28 to TRBJ2-2; 7 bases map to TRBD2. This CDR3 comprises 15 residues. CDR1 and CDR2 (germline): MDHEN, SYDVKM. The V gene end was trimmed by 6 bases and the J gene end by 8 bases; junction bases not matched to a gene: 12.

This clone was counted between two and nine times. The rearrangement joins TRBV19 to TRBJ1-1, with D hard to call. Germline loops: CDR1 LNHDA, CDR2 SQIVND (reference sequence). CDR3 length: 14 residues. Trimming pared 5 bases from V and 5 bases from J, leaving 15 bases between. CDR3 region: CASSGPGRGTEAFF. The CDR3 DNA is TGTGCCAGTAGTGGTCCCGGGAGAGGGACTGAAGCTTTCTTT.

The chain recombines TRBV4-1 with TRBJ2-7; possibly TRBD1 for D (5 bases). The length of the CDR3 is 14 residues. The germline V and J ends were trimmed by 0 bases and 3 bases, with 9 bases remaining between them. Germline CDR1 is MGHRA and CDR2 is YSYEKL. CDR3 sequence reads: CASSQDQRGYEQYF. CDR3 sequence (DNA): TGCGCCAGCAGCCAAGATCAAAGGGGCTACGAGCAGTACTTC.